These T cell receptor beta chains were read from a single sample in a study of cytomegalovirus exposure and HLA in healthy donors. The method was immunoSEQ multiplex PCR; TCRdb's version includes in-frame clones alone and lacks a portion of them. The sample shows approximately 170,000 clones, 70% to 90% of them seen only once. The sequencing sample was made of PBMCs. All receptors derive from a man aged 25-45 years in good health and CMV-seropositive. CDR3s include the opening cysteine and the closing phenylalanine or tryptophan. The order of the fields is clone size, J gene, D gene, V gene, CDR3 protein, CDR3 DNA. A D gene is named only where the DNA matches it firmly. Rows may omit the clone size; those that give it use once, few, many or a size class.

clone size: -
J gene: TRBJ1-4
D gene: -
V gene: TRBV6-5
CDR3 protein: CASATRGPADEKLFF
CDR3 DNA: TGTGCCAGCGCAACCCGGGGTCCTGCGGATGAAAAACTGTTTTTT

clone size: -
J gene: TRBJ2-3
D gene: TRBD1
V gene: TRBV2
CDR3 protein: CASSRDRVADTDTQYF
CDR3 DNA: TGTGCCAGCAGTCGGGACAGGGTTGCGGACACAGATACGCAGTATTTT

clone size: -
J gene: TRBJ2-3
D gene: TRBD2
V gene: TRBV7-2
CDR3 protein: CASSRVGLASADTQYF
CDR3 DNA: TGTGCCAGCAGCAGAGTGGGACTAGCGTCTGCGGATACGCAGTATTTT

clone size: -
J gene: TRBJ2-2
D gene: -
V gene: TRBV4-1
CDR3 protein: CASSQDWGRGGELFF
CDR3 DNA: TGCGCCAGCAGCCAAGATTGGGGGCGAGGGGGGGAGCTGTTTTTT

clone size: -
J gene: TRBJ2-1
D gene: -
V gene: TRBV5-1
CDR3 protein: CASSPSTGAQNTFF
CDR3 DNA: TGCGCCAGCAGCCCCTCTACGGGAGCCCAAAACACGTTCTTC

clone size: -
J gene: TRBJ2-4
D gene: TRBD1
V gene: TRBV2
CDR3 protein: CASSVDRGAKNIQYF
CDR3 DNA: TGTGCCAGCAGCGTGGACAGGGGAGCCAAAAACATTCAGTACTTC

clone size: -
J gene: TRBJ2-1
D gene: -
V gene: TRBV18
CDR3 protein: CASSPGLPGDEQFF
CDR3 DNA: TGTGCCAGCTCACCGGGACTCCCCGGGGATGAGCAGTTCTTC

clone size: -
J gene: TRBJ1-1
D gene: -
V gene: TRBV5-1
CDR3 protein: CASSPPGGNTEAFF
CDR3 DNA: TGCGCCAGCAGCCCACCGGGGGGAAACACTGAAGCTTTCTTT

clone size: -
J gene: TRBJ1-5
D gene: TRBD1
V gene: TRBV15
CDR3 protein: CATSEEGANQPQHF
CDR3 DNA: TGTGCCACCAGCGAGGAGGGGGCCAATCAGCCCCAGCATTTT

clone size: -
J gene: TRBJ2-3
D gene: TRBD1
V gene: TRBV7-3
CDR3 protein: CASSLTSGQGSDTQYF
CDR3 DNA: TGTGCCAGCAGCTTAACATCCGGACAGGGTAGTGATACGCAGTATTTT

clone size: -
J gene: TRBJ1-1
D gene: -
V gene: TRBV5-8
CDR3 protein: CASSLYKGYMNTEAFF
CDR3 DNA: TGTGCCAGCAGCTTATACAAGGGGTACATGAACACTGAAGCTTTCTTT

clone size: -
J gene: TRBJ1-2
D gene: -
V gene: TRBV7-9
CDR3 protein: CASSLATSNYGYTF
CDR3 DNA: TGTGCCAGCAGCTTAGCCACAAGTAACTATGGCTACACCTTC

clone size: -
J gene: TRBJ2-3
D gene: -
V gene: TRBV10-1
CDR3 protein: CASSESREIKTDTQYF
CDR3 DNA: TGCGCCAGCAGTGAGTCAAGGGAGATTAAGACAGATACGCAGTATTTT

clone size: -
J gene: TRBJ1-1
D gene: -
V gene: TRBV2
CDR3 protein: CASSTVFTEAFF
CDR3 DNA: TGTGCCAGCAGTACTGTCTTTACTGAAGCTTTCTTT

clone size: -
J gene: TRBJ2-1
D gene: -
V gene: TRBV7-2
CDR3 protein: CASSLGGGGQFF
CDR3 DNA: TGTGCCAGCAGCTTAGGGGGAGGAGGGCAGTTCTTC

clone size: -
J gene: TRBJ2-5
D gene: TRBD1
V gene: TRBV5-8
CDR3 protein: CASSHWTGGAETQYF
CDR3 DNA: TGTGCCAGCAGCCACTGGACAGGGGGTGCAGAGACCCAGTACTTC

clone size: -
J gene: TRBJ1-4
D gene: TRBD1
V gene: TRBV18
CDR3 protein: CASSPQREGASTNEKLFF
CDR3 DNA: TGTGCCAGCTCACCACAGCGCGAGGGGGCCTCAACTAATGAAAAACTGTTTTTT

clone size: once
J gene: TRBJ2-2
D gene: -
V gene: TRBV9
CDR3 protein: CASSVGPGTLNTGELFF
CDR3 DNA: TGTGCCAGCAGCGTAGGACCCGGGACACTCAACACCGGGGAGCTGTTTTTT

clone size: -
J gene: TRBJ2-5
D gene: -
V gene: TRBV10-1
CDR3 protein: CASSAERETQYF
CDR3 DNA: TGCGCCAGCAGTGCCGAGCGGGAGACCCAGTACTTC

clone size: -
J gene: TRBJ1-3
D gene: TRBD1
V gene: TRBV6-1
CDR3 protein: CASSEQGVHSGNTIYF
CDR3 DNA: TGTGCCAGCAGCGAACAGGGGGTCCACTCTGGAAACACCATATATTTT

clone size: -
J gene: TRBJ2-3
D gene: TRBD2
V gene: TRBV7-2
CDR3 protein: CASSPGLVTDTQYF
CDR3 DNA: TGTGCCAGCAGCCCTGGACTAGTAACAGATACGCAGTATTTT

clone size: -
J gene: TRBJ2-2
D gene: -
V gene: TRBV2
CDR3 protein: CASSEGRGGTGELFF
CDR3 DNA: TGTGCCAGCAGTGAAGGGAGGGGTGGGACCGGGGAGCTGTTTTTT

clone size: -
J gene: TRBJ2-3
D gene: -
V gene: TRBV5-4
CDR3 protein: CASSLEAASDTQYF
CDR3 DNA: TGTGCCAGCAGCTTGGAGGCGGCCTCAGATACGCAGTATTTT

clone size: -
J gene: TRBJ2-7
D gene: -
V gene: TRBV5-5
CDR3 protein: CASSLRDSLLYEQYF
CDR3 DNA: TGTGCCAGCAGCTTAAGAGACTCGCTTCTGTACGAGCAGTACTTC

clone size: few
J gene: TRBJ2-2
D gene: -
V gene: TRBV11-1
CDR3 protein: CASSLVWATGELFF
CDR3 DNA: TGTGCCAGCAGCTTGGTGTGGGCAACCGGGGAGCTGTTTTTT

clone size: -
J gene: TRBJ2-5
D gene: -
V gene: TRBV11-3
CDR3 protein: CASSLGLSPSRETQYF
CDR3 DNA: TGTGCCAGCAGCTTAGGGCTTAGCCCGAGTAGGGAGACCCAGTACTTC

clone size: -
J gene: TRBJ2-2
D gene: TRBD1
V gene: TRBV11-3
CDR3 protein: CASSKRTGGDGELFF
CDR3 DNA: TGTGCCAGCAGCAAACGGACAGGGGGGGACGGGGAGCTGTTTTTT

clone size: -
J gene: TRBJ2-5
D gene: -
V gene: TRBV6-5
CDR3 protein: CASSPIRAEETQYF
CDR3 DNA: TGTGCCAGCAGCCCCATCAGGGCTGAAGAGACCCAGTACTTC

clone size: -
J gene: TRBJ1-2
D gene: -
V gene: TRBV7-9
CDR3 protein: CASSLIPDINYGYTF
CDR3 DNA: TGTGCCAGCAGCTTAATCCCAGATATTAACTATGGCTACACCTTC

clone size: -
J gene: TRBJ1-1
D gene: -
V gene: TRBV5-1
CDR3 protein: CASSANTQGSNTEAFF
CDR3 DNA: TGCGCCAGCAGCGCCAACACACAGGGATCGAACACTGAAGCTTTCTTT

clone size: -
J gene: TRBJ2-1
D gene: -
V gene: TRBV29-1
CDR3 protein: CTIVGGYGSYNEQFF
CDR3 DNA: TGCACCATTGTGGGCGGGTACGGCTCCTACAATGAGCAGTTCTTC